This T cell receptor beta chain was identified in a study of shared T cell receptors in the human thymus. Germline CDR1 and CDR2: SGHTA and FQGNSA. Trimming cost V 1 base and J 0 bases, with 4 bases left between them. The CDR3 has 15 residues. This clone was seen once. TCRdb keeps only in-frame clones here, not all; method: immunoSEQ multiplex PCR. This table holds about 380,000 clones, 95% found once. This TCR came from a human donor. The V gene is TRBV7-2, the J gene TRBJ1-6; D is unresolved. Material: thymocytes. The CDR3 protein is CASSLGRSYNSPLHF. The CDR3 DNA is TGTGCCAGCAGCTTAGGTCGCTCCTATAATTCACCCCTCCACTTT.